Listed below are T cell receptor beta chains from one sample, sequenced in a study of siplizumab effects on memory and regulatory T cells. Clones were sequenced by immunoSEQ multiplex PCR, and TCRdb holds only the in-frame ones, with some missing. Seen here are fewer than 100,000 clones, 94% observed once, and the top ten hold roughly 0.3%. The material sequenced was non-Treg CD4+ T cells sorted from blood. The source is a human donor in good health. Each CDR3 is given with its conserved first and last residue. The D gene is left open where the match is weak. The size field is filled for only some rows; it gives once, few, many or a size class.

D	V	J	size	CDR3	DNA
.	TRBV19	TRBJ2-3	.	CASSSTASTDTQYF	TGTGCCAGTAGTTCGACAGCTAGCACAGATACGCAGTATTTT
.	TRBV7-8	TRBJ2-5	.	CASSDSGEQYF	TGTGCCAGCAGCGACAGCGGAGAGCAGTACTTC
.	TRBV6-1	TRBJ1-2	.	CASSEAGGYGYTF	TGTGCCAGCAGTGAGGCCGGAGGCTATGGCTACACCTTC
TRBD2	TRBV6-5	TRBJ2-1	.	CASSLAGGTYNEQFF	TGTGCCAGCAGTCTAGCGGGAGGTACGTACAATGAGCAGTTCTTC
TRBD2	TRBV14	TRBJ2-1	.	CASSQLQRDIQVPPNEQFF	TGTGCCAGCAGCCAGCTCCAGCGGGATATCCAAGTCCCCCCCAATGAGCAGTTCTTC
TRBD1	TRBV9	TRBJ1-2	few	CASSGTGTGRGYTF	TGTGCCAGCAGCGGGACCGGGACAGGGCGTGGCTACACCTTC
.	TRBV9	TRBJ2-3	.	CASSPKGEVTDTQYF	TGTGCCAGCAGCCCCAAGGGGGAAGTTACAGATACGCAGTATTTT
.	TRBV30	TRBJ2-7	few	CAWKVGPYEQYF	TGTGCCTGGAAGGTAGGGCCCTACGAGCAGTACTTC
TRBD1	TRBV7-2	TRBJ2-2	.	CASSQDRAGTGELFF	TGTGCCAGCAGCCAGGACAGGGCGGGAACCGGGGAGCTGTTTTTT
TRBD1	TRBV18	TRBJ1-4	.	CASSPPRQGRSEKLFF	TGTGCCAGCTCACCACCGAGACAGGGGAGGTCCGAAAAACTGTTTTTT
.	TRBV30	TRBJ1-2	.	CAWSGSVRSGYTF	TGTGCCTGGAGTGGGTCGGTCCGGTCTGGCTACACCTTC
.	TRBV11-2	TRBJ1-6	.	CASSLAGNSPLHF	TGTGCCAGCAGCTTAGCGGGAAATTCACCCCTCCACTTT
.	TRBV7-3	TRBJ2-7	.	CASSSAHYEQYF	TGTGCCAGCAGCTCAGCCCACTACGAGCAGTACTTC
TRBD1	TRBV29-1	TRBJ1-1	.	CSDSGQGVTEAFF	TGCAGCGATTCGGGACAGGGGGTGACTGAAGCTTTCTTT
.	TRBV6-5	TRBJ1-6	.	CASSLRTEYSSPLHF	TGTGCCAGCAGTCTCCGGACCGAGTATTCCTCACCCCTCCACTTT
.	TRBV7-9	TRBJ1-6	.	CASSLALSENSPLHF	TGTGCCAGCAGCTTAGCGCTCAGCGAGAATTCACCCCTCCACTTT
.	TRBV5-1	TRBJ2-7	.	CASTSRDLSEQYF	TGCGCCAGCACCTCTAGGGATTTGAGCGAGCAGTACTTC
TRBD1	TRBV5-5	TRBJ1-4	.	CASSLAGQVDNEKLFF	TGTGCCAGCAGCTTAGCGGGACAGGTCGATAATGAAAAACTGTTTTTT